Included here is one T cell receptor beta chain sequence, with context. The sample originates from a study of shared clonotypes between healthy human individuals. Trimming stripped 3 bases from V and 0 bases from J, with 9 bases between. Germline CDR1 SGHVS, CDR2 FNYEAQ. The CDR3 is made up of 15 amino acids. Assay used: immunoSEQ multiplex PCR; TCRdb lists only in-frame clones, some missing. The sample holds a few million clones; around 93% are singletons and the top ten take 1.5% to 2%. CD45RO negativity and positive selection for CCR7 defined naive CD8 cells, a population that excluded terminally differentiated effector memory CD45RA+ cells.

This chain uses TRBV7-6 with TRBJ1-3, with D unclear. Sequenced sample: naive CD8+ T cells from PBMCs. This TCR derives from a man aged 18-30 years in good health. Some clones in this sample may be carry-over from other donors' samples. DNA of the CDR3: TGTGCCAGCAGCTTTGGCGCCTACTCTGGAAACACCATATATTTT. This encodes CASSFGAYSGNTIYF.